The 11 T cell receptor beta chains below come from one sample, sequenced in a study of T cells after yellow fever vaccination. One entry per CDR3 protein, called by TCRdb with MiXCR from the 5' RACE reads. This table holds 300,000 to 400,000 distinct CDR3 sequences, roughly 10% found once. The input for sequencing was CD4+ T cells sorted from PBMCs, taken 45 days after the yellow fever booster vaccination. The receptors originated from a man younger than 35 who received the YFV17D yellow fever vaccine.

This clonotype has a handful of counts. The rearrangement links TRBV5-1 to TRBJ1-2; D remains unclear. The CDR3 totals 12 residues. The germline gives CDR1 SGHRS, CDR2 YFSETQ. With 3 bases removed from V and 4 bases from J, the gap between germline ends came to 7 bases. CDR3 loop: CASSSTSYGYTF. The CDR3 DNA reads TGCGCCAGCAGCTCTACAAGCTATGGCTACACCTTC.

The chain combines TRBV2 with TRBJ1-5; TRBD1 matches at 7 bases. Germline V gene data show CDR1 as SNHLY and CDR2 as FYNNEI. The junction had 8 bases not matched to a gene; V was cut back by 10 bases and J by 5 bases. The CDR3 loop spans 13 amino acids. The CDR3 DNA sequence: TGTGCCACGAACATCGACAGGGATCAGCCCCAGCATTTT. Its protein is CATNIDRDQPQHF.

This clonotype was seen a handful of times. The rearrangement joins TRBV28 to TRBJ2-7; perhaps TRBD2 as D (5 bases). Germline V gene lookup returns CDR1 MDHEN and CDR2 SYDVKM. Trimming pared 5 bases from V and 3 bases from J, leaving 11 bases between. CDR3 length equals 13 residues. CDR3 protein: CASSGLRSYEQYV. The CDR3 DNA is TGTGCCAGCAGTGGACTTAGAAGCTACGAGCAGTACGTC.

This clonotype was recorded a few times. CDR3 amino acids: CASSSTGGPDTQYF. The CDR3 DNA reads TGTGCCAGCAGCTCCACAGGGGGCCCAGATACGCAGTATTTT. The rearrangement uses TRBV7-2 and TRBJ2-3; 9 positions agree with TRBD1. This CDR3 spans 14 amino acids. J lost 4 bases, V lost 4 bases, and 3 bases had no gene match. CDR1 SGHTA and CDR2 FQGNSA come from the germline V gene.

This clonotype was observed a single time. The rearrangement links TRBV9 to TRBJ2-5; D not certain. CDR3 length: 14 residues. CDR1 is SGDLS, CDR2 YYNGEE, per germline. Trimming removed 0 bases from V and 2 bases from J, with 8 bases in between. The CDR3 DNA sequence: TGTGCCAGCAGCGTAGGGGTACAGCAAGAGACCCAGTACTTC. As protein: CASSVGVQQETQYF.

This clonotype appeared a few times. The chain recombines TRBV18 with TRBJ2-7; TRBD1 matches 8 bases. CDR1 KGHSH and CDR2 LQKENI come from the germline V gene. CDR3 length: 14 amino acids. After removal of 5 bases from V and 2 bases from J, the junction contained 5 bases not matched to a gene. CDR3 DNA sequence: TGTGCCAGCTCATCGGACAGGGCCCCCTACGAGCAGTACTTC. Its protein product is CASSSDRAPYEQYF.

The chain uses TRBV3-1 and TRBJ2-7, with 13 nucleotides matching TRBD2. Losses at the gene ends were 4 bases for V and 3 bases for J; bases not matched to a gene: 12. Germline loops: CDR1 LGHDT, CDR2 YNNKEL (reference sequence). The CDR3 has 18 residues. In nucleotides, the CDR3 is TGTGCCAGCAGCCGCGGACTAGCGGGGGCGCCTAGTCTCTACGAGCAGTACTTC. It codes for CASSRGLAGAPSLYEQYF.

The chain uses TRBV20-1 and TRBJ1-5; no clear D gene. The CDR3 contains 13 residues. Germline V gene sequence: CDR1 DFQATT, CDR2 SNEGSKA (reference sequence). V shed 5 bases and J shed 3 bases, with 11 bases lying between them. This CDR3 is CSAADGTNQPQHF. The DNA for the CDR3 is TGCAGTGCTGCTGACGGCACCAATCAGCCCCAGCATTTT.

This clonotype has at least ten counts. The chain's CDR3 is CASASSGNTIYF. The CDR3 DNA reads TGTGCCAGCGCGAGCTCTGGAAACACCATATATTTT. The chain couples TRBV7-9 to TRBJ1-3; D is unclear. Trimming pared 8 bases from V and 0 bases from J, leaving 5 bases between. CDR1 SEHNR and CDR2 FQNEAQ come from the germline V gene (reference sequence). The CDR3 extends over 12 amino acids.

This clonotype was recorded a few times. This chain joins TRBV28 and TRBJ2-7, with a possible D match to TRBD2 (7 bases). Germline lookup yields CDR1 MDHEN and CDR2 SYDVKM. V was pared by 6 bases and J by 6 bases, with 12 bases between. The CDR3 loop spans 12 amino acids. This CDR3 reads CASSRRGREQYV. DNA for the CDR3: TGTGCCAGCAGCAGGCGGGGGCGCGAGCAGTACGTC.

This clonotype was counted many times. The V gene is TRBV7-3, the J gene TRBJ1-2; D unclear. The CDR3 runs to 13 residues. Between the trimmed V and J ends, which lost 3 bases and 7 bases, there was a span of 12 bases. Per the germline V gene, CDR1 is SGHTA and CDR2 is FQGTGA. CDR3 sequence: CASSFSRESGYTF. DNA of the CDR3: TGTGCCAGCAGCTTTTCGCGAGAGAGTGGCTACACCTTC.